The rows below give T cell receptor beta chains drawn from one sample of a study of blood T cell repertoires in COVID-19. Sequencing used immunoSEQ multiplex PCR; TCRdb keeps in-frame clones, though not all of them. The table shows 240,000 or so clones, with over 65% occurring only once. The sample comprised peripheral blood. The receptors derive from a woman of 80 years or more with acute or convalescent COVID-19. CDR3s include the opening cysteine and the closing phenylalanine or tryptophan. Fields, in order: clone size, J gene, D gene, V gene, CDR3 protein, CDR3 DNA. The D gene is left open where the match is weak. The size of a clone is reported for some rows only, either as once, few or many, or as a class for expanded clones.

size: few; J: TRBJ2-2; D: TRBD1; V: TRBV18; CDR3: CASSLRQGSTGELFF; DNA: TGTGCCAGCTCACTCCGACAGGGGAGCACCGGGGAGCTGTTTTTT
size: -; J: TRBJ2-3; D: TRBD2; V: TRBV19; CDR3: CASTAGGPPSTDTQYF; DNA: TGTGCCAGTACTGCGGGAGGGCCGCCTAGCACAGATACGCAGTATTTT
size: -; J: TRBJ1-6; D: TRBD1; V: TRBV7-2; CDR3: CASRAQGGSPLHF; DNA: TGTGCCAGCAGGGCCCAGGGGGGTTCACCCCTCCACTTT
size: -; J: TRBJ2-1; D: TRBD1; V: TRBV3-1/TRBV3-2; CDR3: CASSPTLSLLQGARLNEQFF; DNA: TGTGCCAGCAGCCCCACTTTATCATTACTCCAGGGGGCTCGTCTAAATGAGCAGTTCTTC
size: -; J: TRBJ2-2; D: TRBD2; V: TRBV2; CDR3: CASSDFAGVVTGELFF; DNA: TGTGCCAGCAGTGATTTTGCGGGGGTCGTCACCGGGGAGCTGTTTTTT
size: -; J: TRBJ2-3; D: -; V: TRBV7-3; CDR3: CASSSRNTDTQYF; DNA: TGTGCCAGCAGCTCCCGTAACACAGATACGCAGTATTTT
size: once; J: TRBJ2-1; D: -; V: TRBV19; CDR3: CASSSSGHYNEQFF; DNA: TGTGCCAGTAGTTCCTCCGGACATTACAATGAGCAGTTCTTC
size: -; J: TRBJ2-1; D: TRBD1; V: TRBV7-9; CDR3: CASSWGQGGSLQFF; DNA: TGTGCCAGCAGCTGGGGACAGGGGGGTTCATTGCAGTTCTTC
size: -; J: TRBJ1-2; D: TRBD1; V: TRBV28; CDR3: CASSTGQGIGGYTF; DNA: TGTGCCAGCAGTACGGGACAGGGGATTGGGGGCTACACCTTC
size: many; J: TRBJ2-7; D: TRBD1; V: TRBV7-9; CDR3: CASSLEAGGSHEQYF; DNA: TGTGCCAGCAGCTTAGAGGCAGGGGGCTCCCACGAGCAGTACTTC
size: once; J: TRBJ1-6; D: TRBD1; V: TRBV5-1; CDR3: CASKATGDNSPLHF; DNA: TGCGCCAGCAAGGCGACAGGGGATAATTCACCCCTCCACTTT
size: -; J: TRBJ2-2; D: -; V: TRBV21-1; CDR3: CASTSRDRVSTGELFF; DNA: TGTGCCAGCACCAGCCGGGACAGGGTATCCACCGGGGAGCTGTTTTTT
size: -; J: TRBJ1-1; D: -; V: TRBV9; CDR3: CASSPRPGTEAFF; DNA: TGTGCCAGCAGCCCCCGGCCGGGCACTGAAGCTTTCTTT
size: -; J: TRBJ1-5; D: TRBD1; V: TRBV19; CDR3: CASSYLDRGNQPQHF; DNA: TGTGCCAGTAGTTACCTAGACAGGGGCAATCAGCCCCAGCATTTT
size: -; J: TRBJ2-3; D: -; V: TRBV4-1; CDR3: CASSQEMKTIRTQYF; DNA: TGCGCCAGCAGCCAAGAGATGAAAACTATACGTACGCAGTATTTT
size: -; J: TRBJ2-2; D: -; V: TRBV11-3; CDR3: CASSYSGANTNTGELFF; DNA: TGTGCCAGCAGCTATTCAGGGGCCAATACGAACACCGGGGAGCTGTTTTTT
size: -; J: TRBJ2-5; D: TRBD2; V: TRBV5-1; CDR3: CASSFGGGGAETQYF; DNA: TGCGCCAGCAGCTTTGGCGGCGGGGGGGCAGAGACCCAGTACTTC
size: once; J: TRBJ2-2; D: -; V: TRBV6-1; CDR3: CASSDRGLGTGELFF; DNA: TGTGCCAGCAGTGACAGGGGTCTGGGCACCGGGGAGCTGTTTTTT
size: -; J: TRBJ2-4; D: TRBD1; V: TRBV3-1/TRBV3-2; CDR3: CASSVQGAAGIQYF; DNA: TGTGCCAGCAGCGTACAGGGGGCGGCGGGGATTCAGTACTTC
size: once; J: TRBJ1-4; D: -; V: TRBV6-5; CDR3: CASSYSGGGETLKLFF; DNA: TGTGCCAGCAGTTACTCGGGCGGGGGTGAAACGCTAAAACTGTTTTTT
size: -; J: TRBJ2-3; D: -; V: TRBV6-6; CDR3: CASSYPKGVSNTQYF; DNA: TGTGCCAGCAGTTATCCCAAGGGGGTTTCGAATACGCAGTATTTT
size: -; J: TRBJ1-6; D: -; V: TRBV21-1; CDR3: CASSNLPYNNSPLHF; DNA: TGTGCCAGCAGCAACTTACCTTACAACAATTCACCCCTCCACTTT
size: -; J: TRBJ2-7; D: TRBD1; V: TRBV7-2; CDR3: CASSLSTGDTYEQYF; DNA: TGTGCCAGCAGCTTATCTACAGGGGACACCTACGAGCAGTACTTC
size: -; J: TRBJ2-4; D: -; V: TRBV10-3; CDR3: CAISEGQGAKNIQYF; DNA: TGTGCCATCAGTGAGGGGCAGGGGGCCAAAAACATTCAGTACTTC
size: -; J: TRBJ2-5; D: TRBD2; V: TRBV7-2; CDR3: CASSPVVLAKETQYF; DNA: TGTGCCAGCAGCCCGGTTGTACTAGCGAAAGAGACCCAGTACTTC
size: -; J: TRBJ1-2; D: TRBD1; V: TRBV7-2; CDR3: CASSQQGAGYGYTF; DNA: TGTGCCAGCAGCCAACAGGGGGCAGGCTATGGCTACACCTTC
size: -; J: TRBJ2-1; D: TRBD1; V: TRBV6-4; CDR3: CASSARPGQAYNEQFF; DNA: TGTGCCAGCAGTGCCCGTCCGGGACAGGCCTACAATGAGCAGTTCTTC
size: few; J: TRBJ2-2; D: -; V: TRBV5-1; CDR3: CASSLVERGELFF; DNA: TGCGCCAGCAGCTTGGTTGAGCGCGGGGAGCTGTTTTTT
size: -; J: TRBJ2-3; D: TRBD2; V: TRBV5-5; CDR3: CASSLLGSGGAMSGTDTQYF; DNA: TGTGCCAGCAGCCTCCTTGGTAGCGGGGGAGCGATGTCGGGCACAGATACGCAGTATTTT